The 15 T cell receptor beta chains reported below all come from one sample, sequenced in a study of blood T cell repertoires in COVID-19. Assay used: immunoSEQ multiplex PCR; TCRdb lists only in-frame clones, some missing. The table includes nearly 250,000 clones, about nine tenths detected once. The sample was PBMCs or T cells enriched from blood (not recorded which). The receptors originated from a man aged 45-60 years who had been exposed to COVID-19.

This sequence joins TRBV27 and TRBJ2-1, with D unclear. The germline V gene has CDR1 MNHEY and CDR2 SMNVEV (reference sequence). The CDR3 totals 15 residues. V dropped 7 bases and J dropped 3 bases, with 16 bases sitting between them. This CDR3 reads CASIPSLLRYNEQFF. For the CDR3, the DNA is TGTGCCAGCATTCCCTCACTTCTACGCTACAATGAGCAGTTCTTC.

The chain uses TRBV5-1 and TRBJ2-1; possible D gene TRBD2, 6 bases. Germline V lookup: CDR1 SGHRS, CDR2 YFSETQ. Trimming stripped 2 bases from V and 7 bases from J, with 13 bases between. CDR3 length: 14 amino acids. CDR3 amino acids: CASSFREFTNEQFF. The CDR3 DNA is TGCGCCAGCAGCTTCCGGGAGTTCACAAATGAGCAGTTCTTC. Based on the CDR3 plus reference TRBV5-1 and TRBJ2-1, the full variable domain is KAGVTQTPRYLIKTRGQQVTLSCSPISGHRSVSWYQQTPGQGLQFLFEYFSETQRNKGNFPGRFSGRQFSNSRSEMNVSTLELGDSALYLCASSFREFTNEQFFGPGTRLTVL.

The chain uses TRBV9 and TRBJ2-6; 7 nucleotides align to TRBD1. This CDR3 region has 14 residues. The germline CDR1 and CDR2 sequences are SGDLS and YYNGEE. With 6 bases clipped from V and 4 bases from J, the junction kept 4 bases outside the gene matches. The CDR3 region has the DNA TGTGCCAGCACCACAGGGGCAGGGGCCAACGTCCTGACTTTC. Translating it yields CASTTGAGANVLTF.

This chain connects TRBV5-1 to TRBJ1-6, with D possibly being TRBD1 (5 bases). V lost 7 bases to trimming and J lost 10 bases, with 21 bases between them. The CDR3 spans 15 residues. Germline V gene lookup returns CDR1 SGHRS and CDR2 YFSETQ. The CDR3 region has the DNA TGCGCCAGCGTACCTGGACCAACAACAGGATCACCCCTCCACTTT. It encodes CASVPGPTTGSPLHF.

This clone is a singleton in its sample. CDR3 nucleotides: TGTGCCAGCAGTTACGGACAGTCAGGTGAAAAACTGTTTTTT. It is translated as CASSYGQSGEKLFF. This chain uses TRBV6-5 with TRBJ1-4; a possible D gene is TRBD1 (6 bases). V was clipped by 2 bases and J by 7 bases, with 11 bases between them. Germline CDR1 reads MNHEY; CDR2 reads SVGAGI. The CDR3 has 14 amino acids.

The chain has TRBV30 and TRBJ1-2; possibly TRBD1 for D (6 bases). CDR1 is GTSNPN, CDR2 SVGIG, per germline (reference sequence). V lost 3 bases and J lost 8, with 13 bases in between. The CDR3 spans 12 residues. The CDR3 spells CAWSRGAWGYTF. The CDR3 nucleotides read TGTGCCTGGAGCAGGGGCGCTTGGGGCTACACCTTC.

The rearrangement joins TRBV7-9 to TRBJ1-3, with D perhaps TRBD1 (6 bases). The CDR3 totals 15 residues. The ends were cut back, 5 bases at V and 2 bases at J, with 13 bases in the middle. Germline CDR1 and CDR2: SEHNR and FQNEAQ (reference sequence). The CDR3 region is CASSPQTGTGNTIYF. The DNA for the CDR3 is TGTGCCAGCAGCCCTCAAACAGGGACTGGAAACACCATATATTTT.

The chain employs TRBV5-5 and TRBJ2-2, with 8 bases aligning to TRBD2. The CDR3 covers 15 residues. Germline CDR1 SGHKS, CDR2 YYEKEE (reference sequence). Trimming at V came to 4 bases and at J to 7 bases, leaving 9 bases not matched to a gene. CDR3 DNA: TGTGCCAGCAGCCCCGCGGGGGGCGGGGGCGGGGAGCTGTTTTTT. As protein: CASSPAGGGGGELFF.

The genes are TRBV28 and TRBJ2-1, with a weak D call TRBD1 (5 bases). This CDR3 region has 15 residues. Germline V gene data show CDR1 as MDHEN and CDR2 as SYDVKM. V lost 7 bases and J 3 bases, leaving 16 bases between the germline ends. CDR3 DNA: TGTGCCAGCACCCAAGCAGGGAAATACTACAATGAGCAGTTCTTC. Its translation: CASTQAGKYYNEQFF.

The gene calls are TRBV30 and TRBJ1-3; tentative D call: TRBD1 (5 bases). Germline V gives CDR1 GTSNPN, CDR2 SVGIG (reference sequence). V gave up 5 bases and J gave up 3 bases, with 14 bases separating them. This CDR3 comprises 14 residues. For the CDR3, the DNA is TGTGCCTGGGACCCAGGGTTCTTTGGAAACACCATATATTTT. Protein: CAWDPGFFGNTIYF.

This clone was picked up a small number of times. The CDR3 reads CASSPASGGPQHF. In nucleotides, the CDR3 is TGTGCCAGCTCACCCGCAAGTGGAGGACCCCAGCATTTT. The gene calls are TRBV18 and TRBJ1-5; D remains unclear. The germline V gene encodes CDR1 KGHSH and CDR2 LQKENI. The CDR3 contains 13 residues. V shed 3 bases and J shed 10 bases, with 13 bases lying between them.

V and J are TRBV25-1 and TRBJ1-2, with D perhaps TRBD1 (6 bases). The CDR3 contains 15 residues. Trimming pared 2 bases from V and 1 base from J, leaving 11 bases between. In germline, CDR1 is MGHDK, CDR2 SYGVNS. CDR3 bases: TGTGCCAGCAGTGAAGGCTCAGGGGTTAACTATGGCTACACCTTC. It is translated as CASSEGSGVNYGYTF.

This rearrangement joins TRBV28 to TRBJ1-4; no clear D. CDR1 is MDHEN and CDR2 is SYDVKM in the germline V gene. This CDR3 comprises 13 residues. V shed 11 bases and J shed 3 bases, with 13 bases lying between them. The CDR3 nucleotides read TGTGCCGCCCGAGAAATGGCTAATGAAAAACTGTTTTTT. Protein sequence: CAAREMANEKLFF.

This chain uses TRBV4-1 with TRBJ2-3; 9 bases agree with TRBD2. The CDR3 has 16 residues. V was pared by 1 base and J by 5 bases, with 7 bases of the junction left unmatched. The germline V gene encodes CDR1 MGHRA and CDR2 YSYEKL. This CDR3 reads CASSQGGGGARDTQYF. CDR3 DNA: TGCGCCAGCAGCCAAGGTGGCGGGGGGGCCAGAGATACGCAGTATTTT.

The chain joins TRBV21-1 to TRBJ1-2. TRBV21-1 is an annotated pseudogene. The CDR3 runs 15 residues. CDR3: CASSKFWGGSVGYTF. CDR3 sequence (DNA): TGTGCCAGCAGCAAGTTTTGGGGGGGAAGTGTCGGCTACACCTTC.